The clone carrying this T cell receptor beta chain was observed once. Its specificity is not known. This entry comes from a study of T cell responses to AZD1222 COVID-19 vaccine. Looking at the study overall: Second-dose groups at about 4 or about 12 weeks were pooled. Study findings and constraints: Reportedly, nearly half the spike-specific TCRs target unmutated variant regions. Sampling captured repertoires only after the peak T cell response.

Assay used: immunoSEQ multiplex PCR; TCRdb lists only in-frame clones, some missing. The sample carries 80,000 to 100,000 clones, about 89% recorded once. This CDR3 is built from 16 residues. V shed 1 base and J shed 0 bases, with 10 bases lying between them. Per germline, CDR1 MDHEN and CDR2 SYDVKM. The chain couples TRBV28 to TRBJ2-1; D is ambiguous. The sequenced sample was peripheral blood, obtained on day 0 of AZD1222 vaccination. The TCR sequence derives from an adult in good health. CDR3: CASSLYSSTSYNEQFF. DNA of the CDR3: TGTGCCAGCAGTTTATATTCGTCTACCTCCTACAATGAGCAGTTCTTC. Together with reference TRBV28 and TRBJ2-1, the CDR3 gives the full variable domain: DVKVTQSSRYLVKRTGEKVFLECVQDMDHENMFWYRQDPGLGLRLIYFSYDVKMKEKGDIPEGYSVSREKKERFSLILESASTNQTSMYLCASSLYSSTSYNEQFFGPGTRLTVL.